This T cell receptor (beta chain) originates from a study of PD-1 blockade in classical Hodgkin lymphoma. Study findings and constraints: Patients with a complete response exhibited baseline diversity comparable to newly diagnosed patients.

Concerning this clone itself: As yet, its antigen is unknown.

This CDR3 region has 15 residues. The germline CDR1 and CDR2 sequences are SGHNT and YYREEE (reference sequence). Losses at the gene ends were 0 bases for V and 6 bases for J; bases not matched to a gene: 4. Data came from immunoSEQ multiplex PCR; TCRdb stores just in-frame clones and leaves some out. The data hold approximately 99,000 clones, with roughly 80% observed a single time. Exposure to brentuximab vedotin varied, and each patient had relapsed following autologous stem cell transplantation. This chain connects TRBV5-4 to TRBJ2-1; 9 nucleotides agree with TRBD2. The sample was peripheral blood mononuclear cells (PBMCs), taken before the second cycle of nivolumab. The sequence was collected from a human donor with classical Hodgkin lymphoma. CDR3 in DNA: TGTGCCAGCAGCTTGGTAGCGGGAGACGTCAATGAGCAGTTCTTC. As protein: CASSLVAGDVNEQFF. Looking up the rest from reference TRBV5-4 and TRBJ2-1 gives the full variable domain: ETGVTQSPTHLIKTRGQQVTLRCSSQSGHNTVSWYQQALGQGPQFIFQYYREEENGRGNFPPRFSGLQFPNYSSELNVNALELDDSALYLCASSLVAGDVNEQFFGPGTRLTVL.